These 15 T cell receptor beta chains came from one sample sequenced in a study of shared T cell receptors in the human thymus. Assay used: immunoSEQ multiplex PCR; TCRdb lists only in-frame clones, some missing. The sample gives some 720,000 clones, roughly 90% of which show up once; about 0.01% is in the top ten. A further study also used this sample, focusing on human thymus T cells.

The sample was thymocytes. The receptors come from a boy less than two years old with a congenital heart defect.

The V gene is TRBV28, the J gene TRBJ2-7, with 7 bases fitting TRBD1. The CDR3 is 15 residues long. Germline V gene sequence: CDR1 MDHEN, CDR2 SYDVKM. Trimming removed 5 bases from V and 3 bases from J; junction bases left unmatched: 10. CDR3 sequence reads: CASSPRQGLGYEQYF. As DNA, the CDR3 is TGTGCCAGCAGTCCAAGACAGGGTTTGGGCTACGAGCAGTACTTC.

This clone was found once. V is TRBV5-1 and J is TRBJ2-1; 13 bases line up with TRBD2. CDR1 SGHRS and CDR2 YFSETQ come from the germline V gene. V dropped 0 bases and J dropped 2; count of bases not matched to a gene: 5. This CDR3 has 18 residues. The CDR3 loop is CASSLASGLAGAYNEQFF. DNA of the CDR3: TGCGCCAGCAGCTTGGCCTCAGGACTAGCGGGAGCCTACAATGAGCAGTTCTTC. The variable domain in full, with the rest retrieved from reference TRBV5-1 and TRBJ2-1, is KAGVTQTPRYLIKTRGQQVTLSCSPISGHRSVSWYQQTPGQGLQFLFEYFSETQRNKGNFPGRFSGRQFSNSRSEMNVSTLELGDSALYLCASSLASGLAGAYNEQFFGPGTRLTVL.

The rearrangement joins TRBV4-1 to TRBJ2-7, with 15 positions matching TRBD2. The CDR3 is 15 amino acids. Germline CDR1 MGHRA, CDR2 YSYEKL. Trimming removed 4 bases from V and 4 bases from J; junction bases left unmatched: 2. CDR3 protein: CASSLGLAGGYEQYF. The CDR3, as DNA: TGCGCCAGCAGCCTTGGACTAGCGGGAGGGTACGAGCAGTACTTC.

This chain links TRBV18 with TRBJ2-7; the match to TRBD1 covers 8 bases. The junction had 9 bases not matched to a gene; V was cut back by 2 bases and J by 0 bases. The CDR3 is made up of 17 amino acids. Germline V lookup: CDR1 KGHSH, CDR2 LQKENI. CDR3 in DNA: TGTGCCAGCTCACCAGGCAGGGGGCCCTCGAGCTCCTACGAGCAGTACTTC. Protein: CASSPGRGPSSSYEQYF.

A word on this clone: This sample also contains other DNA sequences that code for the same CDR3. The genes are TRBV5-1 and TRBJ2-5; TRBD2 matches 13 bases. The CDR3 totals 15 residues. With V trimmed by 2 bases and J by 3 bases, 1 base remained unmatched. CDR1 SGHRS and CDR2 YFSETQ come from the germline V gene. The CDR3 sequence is CASSLGLAGEETQYF. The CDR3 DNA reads TGCGCCAGCAGCTTAGGACTAGCGGGAGAAGAGACCCAGTACTTC.

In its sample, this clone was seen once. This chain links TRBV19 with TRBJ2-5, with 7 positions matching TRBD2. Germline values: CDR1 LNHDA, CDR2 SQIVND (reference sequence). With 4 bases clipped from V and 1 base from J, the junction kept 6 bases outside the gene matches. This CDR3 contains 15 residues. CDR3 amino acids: CASSSGRRPQETQYF. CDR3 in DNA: TGTGCCAGTAGTAGCGGGAGAAGGCCCCAAGAGACCCAGTACTTC.

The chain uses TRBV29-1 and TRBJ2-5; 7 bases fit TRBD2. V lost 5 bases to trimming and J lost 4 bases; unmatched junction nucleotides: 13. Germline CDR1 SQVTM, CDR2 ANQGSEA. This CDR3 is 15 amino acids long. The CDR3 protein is CSVLRESPRGETQYF. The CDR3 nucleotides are TGCAGCGTTTTGCGGGAGAGCCCTAGGGGAGAGACCCAGTACTTC.

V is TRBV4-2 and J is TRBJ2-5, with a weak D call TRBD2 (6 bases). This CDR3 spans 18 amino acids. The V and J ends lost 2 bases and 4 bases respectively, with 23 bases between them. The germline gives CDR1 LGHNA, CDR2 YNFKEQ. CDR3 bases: TGTGCCAGCAGCCAATGGGGGATTAGCGGCCCCGGGCCAGAGACCCAGTACTTC. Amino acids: CASSQWGISGPGPETQYF.

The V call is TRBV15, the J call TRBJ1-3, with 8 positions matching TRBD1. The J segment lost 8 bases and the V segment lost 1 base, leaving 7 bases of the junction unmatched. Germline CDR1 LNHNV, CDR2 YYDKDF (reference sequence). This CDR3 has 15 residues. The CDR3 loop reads CATSRGKDRVHTIYF. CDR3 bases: TGTGCCACCAGCAGAGGAAAGGACAGGGTCCACACCATATATTTT.

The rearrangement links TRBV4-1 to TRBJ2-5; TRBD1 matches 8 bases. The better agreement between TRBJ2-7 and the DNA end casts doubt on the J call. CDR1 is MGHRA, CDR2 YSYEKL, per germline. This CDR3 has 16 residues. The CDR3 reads CASSQDGRTGTYEQYF. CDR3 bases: TGCGCCAGCAGCCAAGATGGGCGGACAGGGACCTACGAGCAGTACTTC.

The CDR3 DNA follows: TGCGCCAGCAGCCACGCGGCGGGGGGACGAGGAGAGACCCAGTACTTC. It encodes CASSHAAGGRGETQYF. This rearrangement joins TRBV4-3 to TRBJ2-5; 8 nucleotides align to TRBD2. V dropped 3 bases and J dropped 4; count of bases not matched to a gene: 10. Germline V gives CDR1 LGHNA, CDR2 YSLEER. The CDR3 extends over 16 amino acids.

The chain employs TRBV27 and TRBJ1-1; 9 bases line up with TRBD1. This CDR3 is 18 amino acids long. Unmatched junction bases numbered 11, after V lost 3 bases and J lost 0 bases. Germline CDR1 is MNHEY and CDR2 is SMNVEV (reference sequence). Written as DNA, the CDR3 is TGTGCCAGCAGTTTGGCCGGGACAGGGTTCAGGATGAACACTGAAGCTTTCTTT. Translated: CASSLAGTGFRMNTEAFF.

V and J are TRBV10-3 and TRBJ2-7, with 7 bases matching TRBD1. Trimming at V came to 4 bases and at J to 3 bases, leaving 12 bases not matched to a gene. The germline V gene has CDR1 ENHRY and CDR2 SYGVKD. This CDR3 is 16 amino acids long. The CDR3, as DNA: TGTGCCATCAGTGTCTCTGACAGGGCCCAAAACTACGAGCAGTACTTC. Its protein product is CAISVSDRAQNYEQYF.

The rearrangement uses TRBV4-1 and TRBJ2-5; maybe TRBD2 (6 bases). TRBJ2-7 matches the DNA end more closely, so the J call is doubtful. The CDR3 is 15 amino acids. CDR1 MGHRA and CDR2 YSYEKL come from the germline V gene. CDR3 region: CASSQEGGVPYEQYF. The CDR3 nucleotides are TGCGCCAGCAGCCAAGAAGGCGGGGTCCCCTACGAGCAGTACTTC.

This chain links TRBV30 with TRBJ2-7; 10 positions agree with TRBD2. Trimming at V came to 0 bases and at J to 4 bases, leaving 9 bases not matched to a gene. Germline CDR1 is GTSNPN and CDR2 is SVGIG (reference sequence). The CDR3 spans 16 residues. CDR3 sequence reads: CAWSVGPSGSRYEQYF. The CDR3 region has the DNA TGTGCCTGGAGTGTAGGCCCTAGCGGGAGTAGGTACGAGCAGTACTTC. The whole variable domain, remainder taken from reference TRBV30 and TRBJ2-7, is SQTIHQWPATLVQPVGSPLSLECTVEGTSNPNLYWYRQAAGRGLQLLFYSVGIGQISSEVPQNLSASRPQDRQFILSSKKLLLSDSGFYLCAWSVGPSGSRYEQYFGPGTRLTVT.